These T cell receptor beta chains were read from a single sample in a study of T cell responses to AZD1222 COVID-19 vaccine. Method: immunoSEQ multiplex PCR; TCRdb's copy keeps in-frame clones and lacks some. The table has roughly 100,000 clones, roughly 88% seen once. Here the sequenced sample was peripheral blood, taken on day 0 of AZD1222 vaccination. Every receptor here comes from an adult in good health. Both conserved end residues are part of each CDR3. The D gene is left open where the match is weak. A clone size is listed for some rows: how often the clone was seen (once, few, many), or a class if it is expanded.

V gene	D gene	J gene	clone size	CDR3 DNA	CDR3 protein
TRBV7-2	-	TRBJ2-1	-	TGTGCCAGCAGCTCCCCCGAACAGGCGAGCTCCTACAATGAGCAGTTCTTC	CASSSPEQASSYNEQFF
TRBV28	TRBD2	TRBJ2-3	-	TGTGCCAGCAGCACTAGCGGGGGTACAGATACGCAGTATTTT	CASSTSGGTDTQYF
TRBV5-4	-	TRBJ2-7	-	TGTGCCAGCAGCTTGAATGAAGCCTACGAGCAGTACTTC	CASSLNEAYEQYF
TRBV6-1	-	TRBJ1-2	-	TGTGCCAGCAGTGAAGGTATGGGCAGCAGCTATGGCTACACCTTC	CASSEGMGSSYGYTF
TRBV25-1	TRBD2	TRBJ2-1	-	TGTGCCAGCAGTGAACCGCGAGCGGGGGGATACAATGAGCAGTTCTTC	CASSEPRAGGYNEQFF
TRBV9	-	TRBJ1-5	-	TGTGCCAGCAGCGTAGATGGCGCGGGGCAGCCCCAGCATTTT	CASSVDGAGQPQHF
TRBV13	-	TRBJ2-7	-	TGTGCCAGCAGCTTGGGTTTAAGGAACTACGAGCAGTACTTC	CASSLGLRNYEQYF
TRBV4-1	TRBD2	TRBJ2-7	-	TGCGCCAGCAGCCAAGGGACTAGCACCTACGAGCAGTACTTC	CASSQGTSTYEQYF
TRBV21-1	-	TRBJ1-4	-	TGTGCCATACTCCATGAAAAACTGTTTTTT	CAILHEKLFF
TRBV19	-	TRBJ1-1	-	TGTGCCAGTAGTATCAGGGGTCGGGGCACTGAAGCTTTCTTT	CASSIRGRGTEAFF
TRBV7-2	-	TRBJ1-1	-	TGTGCCAGCAGTCCCCAGCCGCAGGGGACTACGAACACTGAAGCTTTCTTT	CASSPQPQGTTNTEAFF
TRBV5-1	-	TRBJ2-7	once	TGCGCCAGCAGCTTGGGTTGGGGTCTCCCCGCCTACGAGCAGTACTTC	CASSLGWGLPAYEQYF
TRBV3-1/TRBV3-2	-	TRBJ1-1	-	TGTGCCACCGGGCCCAGGGAGAACACTGAAGCTTTCTTT	CATGPRENTEAFF